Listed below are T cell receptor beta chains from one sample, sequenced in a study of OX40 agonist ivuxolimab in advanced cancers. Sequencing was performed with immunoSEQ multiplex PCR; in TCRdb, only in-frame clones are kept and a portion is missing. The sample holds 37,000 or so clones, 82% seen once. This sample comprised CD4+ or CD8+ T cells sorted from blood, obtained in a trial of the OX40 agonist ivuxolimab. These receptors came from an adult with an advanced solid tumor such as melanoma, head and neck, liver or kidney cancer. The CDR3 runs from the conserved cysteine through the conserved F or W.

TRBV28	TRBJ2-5	CASSDWVEGTETQYF
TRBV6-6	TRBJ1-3	CASSYDNSGNTIYF
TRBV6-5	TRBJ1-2	CASSYSIQYYGYTF
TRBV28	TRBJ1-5	CASSFFVDQPQHF
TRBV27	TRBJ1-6	CASSLGTGGSPLHF
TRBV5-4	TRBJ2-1	CASSLVGRGASYNEQFF
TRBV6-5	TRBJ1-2	CASAQVAGGGGYTF
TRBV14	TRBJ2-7	CASSRGLAERIAYEQYF
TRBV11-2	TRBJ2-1	CASSIGTGYNEQFF
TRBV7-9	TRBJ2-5	CASSLRVRGETQYF
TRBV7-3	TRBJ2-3	CASSTASTSGKSDTQYF
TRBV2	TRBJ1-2	CASSYREFGYTF
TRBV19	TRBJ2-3	CASSIGGALTDTQYF
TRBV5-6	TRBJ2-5	CASSLSGKQETQYF
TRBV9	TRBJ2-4	CASSVVIAGGPKNIQYF
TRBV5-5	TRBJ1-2	CASTMAGNARHGYTF
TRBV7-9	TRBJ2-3	CASSSRGPDTQYF
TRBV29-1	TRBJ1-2	CSVDQYGYTF
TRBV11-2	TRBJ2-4	CASSPADRLGWQYF
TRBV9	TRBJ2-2	CASSVGGDGTGELFF
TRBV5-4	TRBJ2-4	CASSSPRSGLEGDIQYF
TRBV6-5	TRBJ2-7	CASSSTSDRAEQYF
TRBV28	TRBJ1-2	CATRSARQSGYGYTF
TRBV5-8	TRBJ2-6	CASSLGVVHSGANVLTF
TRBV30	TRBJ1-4	CAWKIRGVTEKLFF
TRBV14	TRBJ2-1	CASSLRTSGSYNEQFF
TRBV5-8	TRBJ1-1	CASRPVGPGGITEAFF
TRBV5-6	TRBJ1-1	CASIQGDGTEAFF
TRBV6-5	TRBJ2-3	CASSRLRTGAGEQYF
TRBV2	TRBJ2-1	CASRYNEQFF
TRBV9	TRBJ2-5	CASTQSGTGTQYF
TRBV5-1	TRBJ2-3	CASSVSTDTQYF
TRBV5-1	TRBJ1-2	CASSLDGNYGYTF
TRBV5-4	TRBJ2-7	CASRLTASYEQYF
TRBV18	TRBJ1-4	CASSDRDYEKLFF
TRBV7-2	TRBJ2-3	CASTRGGAGADTQYF
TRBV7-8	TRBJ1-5	CASSPDQDRARQPQHF
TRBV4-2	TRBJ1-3	CASSQGLFGGSGNTIYF